This T cell receptor beta chain was recovered during a study of OX40 agonist ivuxolimab in advanced cancers. CDR3 length equals 15 residues. CDR1 and CDR2 (germline): WSHSY, SAAADI. The junction had 11 bases not matched to a gene; V was cut back by 10 bases and J by 1 base. Method: immunoSEQ multiplex PCR; TCRdb's copy keeps in-frame clones and lacks some. This table has tens of thousands of clones, approximately 86% appearing once. V usage is TRBV10-2 and J usage is TRBJ1-1; TRBD1 matches at 8 bases. The sequence came from an adult with an advanced solid tumor such as melanoma, head and neck, liver or kidney cancer. This material consisted of CD4+ or CD8+ T cells sorted from blood, taken in a trial of the OX40 agonist ivuxolimab. In nucleotides, the CDR3 is TGCGCCATACACACCACCGGGACAGGGAACACTGAAGCTTTCTTT. Encoded protein: CAIHTTGTGNTEAFF.